The TCR beta chain described here comes from a study of blood T cell repertoires in COVID-19. Generated by immunoSEQ multiplex PCR, the TCRdb table keeps only in-frame clones and is missing some. The sample shows some 300,000 clones, roughly 90% of them seen only once. Germline lookup yields CDR1 SEHNR and CDR2 FQNEAQ (reference sequence). The CDR3 sequence is 17 residues long. Trimming left V 1 base short and J 3 bases short, with 17 bases between. Sequencing used PBMCs or T cells enriched from blood (not recorded which). The sequence was collected from a woman aged 30 to 39 who had recovered from COVID-19. The chain links TRBV7-9 to TRBJ2-3, with D uncertain. CDR3 sequence (DNA): TGTGCCAGCAGCTTAGTCCTCCTAGTTCGAGGTACAGATACGCAGTATTTT. This sequence encodes CASSLVLLVRGTDTQYF.